This T cell receptor (beta chain) was recorded in a study of vaccination effects on CD4 cells after COVID-19 (dated by TCRdb to 2022 to 2024). Background on the whole study: In the ViraFEST assay, PBMC were stimulated with viral peptide pools, and TCR sequencing was then used to find antigen-specific CD4+ T cell clonotypes based on their expansion. Each well held more than 1.5 million PBMC cultured in IMDM containing about 5.4% human AB serum, roughly 10 IU/ml IL-2 and gentamicin, along with about 9.5 ug/ml peptides. The study compared SARS-CoV-2 spike-specific CD4+ TCR repertoires before and after mRNA vaccination in COVID-19 convalescent patients and infection-naive vaccine recipients. Each participant received two doses of an mRNA SARS-CoV-2 vaccine, either BNT162b2 or mRNA-1273. Altogether, about 10 COVID-19 convalescent patients and several SARS-CoV-2-naive healthy vaccine recipients made up the full study. The Oncomine TCR Beta short-read assay on an Illumina iSeq 100 was used to sequence cultures from other donors in the study. In a couple of convalescent patients, pre-vaccine samples were collected 16 days and one week ahead of the first dose, 142 and 148 days after COVID-19 diagnosis. The paper's findings and limits, for the study overall: For convalescent patients, new clones induced by the vaccine made up most of the post-vaccine spike-reactive repertoire, and these new clones were largely distinct from the clones induced by infection. At late post-vaccination timepoints, both infection-induced and vaccine-induced clones showed marked clonal contraction, consistent with waning T cell responses. The study was limited by a small number of convalescent patients and lacked early post-infection timepoints.

Libraries came from the immunoSEQ multiplex PCR assay. TCR beta CDR3 sequencing was performed on DNA from the cultured, isolated CD4+ T cells. On the study's bioinformatics: Non-productive TCR sequences were removed, reads were trimmed to the CDR3 region, and CDR3s of at least 7 amino acids were retained. The MANAFEST web app was used to identify antigen-specific clonotypes by comparing expansion in peptide wells with expansion in reference cultures. To count as positive, a clone had to show expansion at FDR<0.05 compared with the reference and with all other wells, an odds ratio above 5, and a frequency above 0.1% in two replicate wells. Cross-reactive clonotypes were defined as significantly expanded in SARS-CoV-2 spike wells and in at least one common cold coronavirus spike condition. Using the stringdist R package, CDR3 similarity was measured by Levenshtein distance, and unrooted trees were constructed with ape in R 3.6.1. TCRdb provides this immuneACCESS table in a form limited to in-frame rearrangements. Some clones are lacking; in checked studies, under half of them reflect an unresolved V gene, and why the rest are absent is not known. V and J calls and clone size are given by that table; D and trimming were obtained from the DNA. This sample gives tens of thousands of clones in total; 76% of them show up just once. The ten largest clones take up about 12% of the sample.

To note about this clone: Its antigen is unknown. No base qualities exist here, and no much larger clone lies one base off it.

After roughly 11 days of culture, CD4+ T cells were isolated with the EasySep CD4+ T cell isolation kit. Convalescent patients had PCR-confirmed SARS-CoV-2 infection between March and December 2020, before Alpha, Beta and Delta variants emerged in the United States. On days 3 and 7, half of the culture medium was replaced with fresh IL-2-containing medium. Each peptide stimulation condition was cultured in triplicate wells unless otherwise noted. Using Ficoll-Paque Plus gradient centrifugation, PBMC were separated from whole blood and then either used fresh or cryopreserved at -140C. The QIAamp micro DNA kit was used to extract genomic DNA from the cultured CD4+ T cells. This clonotype originated in a human donor who had a prior SARS-CoV-2 infection. The material sequenced was CD4+ T cells from PBMCs cultured without peptide, taken before COVID-19 vaccination.

The bases are TGTGCCAGCAGCTTAGAGGCTAGCGGGGCGGATGAGCAGTTCTTC. Its amino acids are CASSLEASGADEQFF. The V gene is TRBV7-2 and the J gene is TRBJ2-1; 9 middle bases align to TRBD2. The germline V end is reduced by 1 base and the J end by 8 bases; junction bases left unmatched: 6. Taken from cysteine to phenylalanine, the CDR3 has 15 residues. CDR3 DNA only is kept here, 45 bases in frame from base 1. For CDR1 and CDR2, the germline V gene lists SGHTA and FQGNSA.